This record covers a single TCR beta chain. Deep was the level at which the assay was run. Data came from immunoSEQ multiplex PCR; TCRdb stores just in-frame clones and leaves some out. This table has about 380,000 clones, approximately 96% appearing once. The source of the sample is a study of shared clonotypes between healthy human individuals. Across the study: With ages of 18 to 49, the donors were a couple of women and a few men. CD4 naive cells filled three plates per donor, CD4 memory three, CD8 naive two and CD8 memory one.

This CDR3 spans 16 amino acids. CDR1 SNHLY and CDR2 FYNNEI come from the germline V gene. The V gene end was trimmed by 4 bases and the J gene end by 0 bases; junction bases not matched to a gene: 6. The origin of this receptor is a man younger than 45 in good health. The chain is built from TRBV2 and TRBJ2-1; 7 bases line up with TRBD2. Input material: memory CD8+ T cells sorted from blood. Sample subset: CD45RO+ cells pooled with CCR7-negative TemRA cells. The chain's CDR3 is CASSVGGGSSYNEQFF. Written as DNA, the CDR3 is TGTGCCAGCAGTGTTGGCGGGGGTAGCTCCTACAATGAGCAGTTCTTC.